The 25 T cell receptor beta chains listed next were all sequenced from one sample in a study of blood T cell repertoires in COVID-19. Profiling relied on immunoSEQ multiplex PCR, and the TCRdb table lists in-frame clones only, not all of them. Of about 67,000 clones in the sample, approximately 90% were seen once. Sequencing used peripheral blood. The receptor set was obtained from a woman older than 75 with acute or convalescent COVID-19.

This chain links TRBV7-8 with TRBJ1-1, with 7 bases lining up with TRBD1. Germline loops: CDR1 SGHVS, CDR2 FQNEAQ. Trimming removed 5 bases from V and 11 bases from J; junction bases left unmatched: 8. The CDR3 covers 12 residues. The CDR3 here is CASSTQGPLAFF. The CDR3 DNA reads TGTGCCAGCAGCACACAGGGGCCCCTGGCTTTCTTT.

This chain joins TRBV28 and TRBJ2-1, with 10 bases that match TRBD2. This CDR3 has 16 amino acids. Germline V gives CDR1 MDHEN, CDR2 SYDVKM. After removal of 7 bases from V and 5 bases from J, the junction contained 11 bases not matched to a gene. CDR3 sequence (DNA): TGTGCCAGCAAAGGGAGCGGGAGGGCCCTGGACAATGAGCAGTTCTTC. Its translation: CASKGSGRALDNEQFF.

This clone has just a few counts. CDR3 sequence reads: CASSLGGGQNGYTF. CDR3 nucleotides: TGTGCCAGCAGCTTGGGAGGGGGACAGAATGGCTACACCTTC. The chain joins TRBV5-4 to TRBJ1-2, with 7 bases fitting TRBD1. Trimming at V came to 0 bases and at J to 6 bases, leaving 5 bases not matched to a gene. CDR3 size: 14 residues. CDR1 is SGHNT, CDR2 YYREEE, per germline (reference sequence).

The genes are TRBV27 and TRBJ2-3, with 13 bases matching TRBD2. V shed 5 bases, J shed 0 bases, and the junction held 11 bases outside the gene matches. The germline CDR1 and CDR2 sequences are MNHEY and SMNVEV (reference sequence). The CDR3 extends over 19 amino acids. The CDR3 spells CASSRRGLAGTSSTDTQYF. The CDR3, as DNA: TGTGCCAGCAGTCGGCGGGGACTAGCGGGGACTAGCAGCACAGATACGCAGTATTTT.

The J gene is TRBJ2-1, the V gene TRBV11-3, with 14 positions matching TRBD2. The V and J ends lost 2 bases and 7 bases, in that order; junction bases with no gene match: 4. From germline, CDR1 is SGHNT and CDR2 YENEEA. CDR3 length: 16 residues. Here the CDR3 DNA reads TGTGCCAGCAGCTTAAGACTAGCGGGAGGGCGAAATGAGCAGTTCTTC. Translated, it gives CASSLRLAGGRNEQFF.

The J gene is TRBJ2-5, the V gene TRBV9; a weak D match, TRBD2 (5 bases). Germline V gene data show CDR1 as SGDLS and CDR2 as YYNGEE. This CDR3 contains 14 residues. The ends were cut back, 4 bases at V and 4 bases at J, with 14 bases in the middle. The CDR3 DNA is TGTGCCAGCAGCCCCGGGGTGGGTTTAGAGACCCAGTACTTC. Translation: CASSPGVGLETQYF.

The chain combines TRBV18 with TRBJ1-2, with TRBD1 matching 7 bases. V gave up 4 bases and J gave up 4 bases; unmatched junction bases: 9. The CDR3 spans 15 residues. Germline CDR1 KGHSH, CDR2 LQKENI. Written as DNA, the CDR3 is TGTGCCAGCTCACAGCGAACAGGGGATGGCTATGGCTACACCTTC. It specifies CASSQRTGDGYGYTF.

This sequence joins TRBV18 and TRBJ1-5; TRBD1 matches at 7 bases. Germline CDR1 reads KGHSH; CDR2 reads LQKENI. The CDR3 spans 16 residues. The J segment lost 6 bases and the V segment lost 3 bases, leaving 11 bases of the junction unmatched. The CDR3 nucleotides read TGTGCCAGCTCACCGAGTCTAGGGGGCGCGGGTCAGCCCCAGCATTTT. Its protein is CASSPSLGGAGQPQHF.

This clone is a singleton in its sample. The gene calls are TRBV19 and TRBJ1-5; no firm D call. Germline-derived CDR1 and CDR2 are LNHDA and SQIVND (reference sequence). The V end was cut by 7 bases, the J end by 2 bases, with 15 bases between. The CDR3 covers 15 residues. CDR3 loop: CASTSVGEGNQPQHF. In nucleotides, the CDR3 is TGTGCCAGTACCTCGGTTGGGGAGGGCAATCAGCCCCAGCATTTT.

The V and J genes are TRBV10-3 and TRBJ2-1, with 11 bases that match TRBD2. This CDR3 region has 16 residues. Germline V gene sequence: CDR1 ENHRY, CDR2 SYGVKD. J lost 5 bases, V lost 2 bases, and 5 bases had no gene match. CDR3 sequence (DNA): TGTGCCATCAGTGAGCCCGGGACTAGCGGAAACAATGAGCAGTTCTTC. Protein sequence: CAISEPGTSGNNEQFF.

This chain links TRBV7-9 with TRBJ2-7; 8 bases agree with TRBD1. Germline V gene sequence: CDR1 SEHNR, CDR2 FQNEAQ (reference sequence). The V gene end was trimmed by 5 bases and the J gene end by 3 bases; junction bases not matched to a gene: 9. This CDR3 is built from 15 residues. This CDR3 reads CASSPRRTGIYEQYF. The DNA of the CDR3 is TGTGCCAGCAGCCCCCGGAGGACAGGGATCTACGAGCAGTACTTC.

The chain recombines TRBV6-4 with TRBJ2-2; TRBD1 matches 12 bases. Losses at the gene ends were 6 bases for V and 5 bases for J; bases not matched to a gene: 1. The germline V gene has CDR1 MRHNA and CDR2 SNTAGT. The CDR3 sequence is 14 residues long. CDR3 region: CASRGQGATGELFF. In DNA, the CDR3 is TGTGCCAGCAGGGGACAGGGGGCAACCGGGGAGCTGTTTTTT.

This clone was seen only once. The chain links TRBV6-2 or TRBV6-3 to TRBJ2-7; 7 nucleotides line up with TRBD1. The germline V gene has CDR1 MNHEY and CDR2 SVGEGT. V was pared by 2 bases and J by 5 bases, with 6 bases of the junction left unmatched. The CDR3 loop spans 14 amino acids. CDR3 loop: CASSYDRVQNEQYF. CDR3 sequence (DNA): TGTGCCAGCAGTTACGACAGGGTTCAGAACGAGCAGTACTTC.

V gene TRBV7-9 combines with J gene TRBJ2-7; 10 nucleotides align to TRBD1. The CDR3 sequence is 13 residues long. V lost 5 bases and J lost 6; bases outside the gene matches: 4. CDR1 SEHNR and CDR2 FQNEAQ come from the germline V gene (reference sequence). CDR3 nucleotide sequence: TGTGCCAGCAGCGGATGGGACAGGGGCGAGCAGTACTTC. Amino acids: CASSGWDRGEQYF.

The CDR3 reads CASSLGLAADTQYF. Here the CDR3 DNA reads TGTGCCAGCAGTCTGGGACTAGCGGCAGATACGCAGTATTTT. This chain joins TRBV27 and TRBJ2-3, with TRBD2 matching over 11 bases. Per germline, CDR1 MNHEY and CDR2 SMNVEV (reference sequence). V shed 5 bases, J shed 4 bases, and the junction held 2 bases outside the gene matches. The CDR3 runs to 14 residues.

Written as DNA, the CDR3 is TGTGCCAGCAGCCGGGACAGCTGGATGAACACTGAAGCTTTCTTT. Amino acids: CASSRDSWMNTEAFF. The chain employs TRBV3-1 (or the pseudogene TRBV3-2) and TRBJ1-1; TRBD1 matches at 7 bases. V lost 4 bases to trimming and J lost 0 bases; unmatched junction nucleotides: 5. This CDR3 comprises 15 residues. Germline V gives CDR1 LGHDT, CDR2 YNNKEL (reference sequence).

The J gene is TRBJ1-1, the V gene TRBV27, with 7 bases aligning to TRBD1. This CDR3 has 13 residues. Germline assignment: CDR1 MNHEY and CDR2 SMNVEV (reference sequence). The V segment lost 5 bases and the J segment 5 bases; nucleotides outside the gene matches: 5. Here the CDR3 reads CASSDYRGTEAFF. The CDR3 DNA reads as TGTGCCAGCAGTGACTACAGGGGAACTGAAGCTTTCTTT.

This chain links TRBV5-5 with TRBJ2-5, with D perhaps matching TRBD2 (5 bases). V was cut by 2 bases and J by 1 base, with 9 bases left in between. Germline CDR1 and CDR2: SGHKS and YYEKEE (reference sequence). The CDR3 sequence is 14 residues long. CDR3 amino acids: CASSFSSGQETQYF. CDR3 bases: TGTGCCAGCAGCTTCTCCAGCGGCCAAGAGACCCAGTACTTC. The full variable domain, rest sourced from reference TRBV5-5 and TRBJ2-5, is DAGVTQSPTHLIKTRGQQVTLRCSPISGHKSVSWYQQVLGQGPQFIFQYYEKEERGRGNFPDRFSARQFPNYSSELNVNALLLGDSALYLCASSFSSGQETQYFGPGTRLLVL.

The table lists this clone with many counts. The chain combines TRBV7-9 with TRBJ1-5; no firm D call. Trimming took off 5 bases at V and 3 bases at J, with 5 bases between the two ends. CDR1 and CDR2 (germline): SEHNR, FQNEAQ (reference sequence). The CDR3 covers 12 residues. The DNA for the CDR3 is TGTGCCAGCAGCGGAGACAATCAGCCCCAGCATTTT. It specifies CASSGDNQPQHF. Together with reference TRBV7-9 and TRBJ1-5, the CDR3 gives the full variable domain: DTGVSQNPRHKITKRGQNVTFRCDPISEHNRLYWYRQTLGQGPEFLTYFQNEAQLEKSRLLSDRFSAERPKGSFSTLEIQRTEQGDSAMYLCASSGDNQPQHFGDGTRLSIL.

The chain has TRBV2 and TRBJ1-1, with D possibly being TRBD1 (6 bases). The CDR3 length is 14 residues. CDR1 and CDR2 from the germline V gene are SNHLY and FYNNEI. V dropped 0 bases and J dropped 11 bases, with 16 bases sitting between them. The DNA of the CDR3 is TGTGCCAGCAGTGAAGCTGGGCCGACAGGTTGGGCTTTCTTT. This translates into CASSEAGPTGWAFF.

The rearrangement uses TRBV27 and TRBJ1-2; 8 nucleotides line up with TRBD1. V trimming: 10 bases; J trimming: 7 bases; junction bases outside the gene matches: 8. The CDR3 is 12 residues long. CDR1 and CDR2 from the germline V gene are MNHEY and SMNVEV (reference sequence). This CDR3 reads CATIDRGGGYTF. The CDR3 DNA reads TGTGCCACTATAGACAGGGGCGGTGGCTACACCTTC.

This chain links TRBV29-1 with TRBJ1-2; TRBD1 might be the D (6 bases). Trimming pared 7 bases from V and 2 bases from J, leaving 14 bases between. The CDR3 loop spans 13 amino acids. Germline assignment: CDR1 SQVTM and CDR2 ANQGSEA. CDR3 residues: CSGTDSSNYGYTF. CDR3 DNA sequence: TGCAGCGGGACGGACAGTTCGAACTATGGCTACACCTTC.

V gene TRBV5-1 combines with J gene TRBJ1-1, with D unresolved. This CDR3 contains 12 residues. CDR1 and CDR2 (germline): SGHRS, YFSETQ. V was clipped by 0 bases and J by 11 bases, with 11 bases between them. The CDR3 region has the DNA TGCGCCAGCAGCTTGGCAGGCCGTGGGGCTTTCTTT. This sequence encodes CASSLAGRGAFF.

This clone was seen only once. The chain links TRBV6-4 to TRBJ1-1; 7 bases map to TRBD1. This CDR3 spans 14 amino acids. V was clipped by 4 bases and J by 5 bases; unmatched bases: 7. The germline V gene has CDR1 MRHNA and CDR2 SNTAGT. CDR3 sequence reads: CASSVETGITEAFF. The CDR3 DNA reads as TGTGCCAGCAGTGTTGAGACAGGGATTACTGAAGCTTTCTTT.

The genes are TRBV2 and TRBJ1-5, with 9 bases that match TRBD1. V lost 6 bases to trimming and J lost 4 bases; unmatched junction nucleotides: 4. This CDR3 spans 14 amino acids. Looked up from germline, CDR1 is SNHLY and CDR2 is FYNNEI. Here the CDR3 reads CASRGTGQNQPQHF. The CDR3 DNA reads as TGTGCCAGCAGGGGGACAGGGCAGAATCAGCCCCAGCATTTT.